This T cell receptor (beta chain) emerged from a study of T-cell reconstitution after alpha-beta-depleted transplantation in children. V was clipped by 2 bases and J by 6 bases, with 9 bases between them. Germline V gene sequence: CDR1 SGHRS, CDR2 YFSETQ. The CDR3 is 12 amino acids. The library targeted TCRbeta and was prepared with unique molecular identifiers. TCRdb used MiXCR to reprocess the PCR reads, holding one entry per CDR3 protein. Altogether roughly 500,000 distinct CDR3 sequences are present, about 12% being singletons, with the ten largest covering about 6%. The receptor comes from a human donor who donated a stem cell graft to a child with combined immunodeficiency. The V gene is TRBV5-1, the J gene TRBJ2-7; D not resolved. The material was PBMCs from the stem cell graft donor, obtained from the stem cell graft. DNA of the CDR3: TGCGCCAGCAGCTTAATTGGTGGCGAGCAGTACTTC. This codes for CASSLIGGEQYF.